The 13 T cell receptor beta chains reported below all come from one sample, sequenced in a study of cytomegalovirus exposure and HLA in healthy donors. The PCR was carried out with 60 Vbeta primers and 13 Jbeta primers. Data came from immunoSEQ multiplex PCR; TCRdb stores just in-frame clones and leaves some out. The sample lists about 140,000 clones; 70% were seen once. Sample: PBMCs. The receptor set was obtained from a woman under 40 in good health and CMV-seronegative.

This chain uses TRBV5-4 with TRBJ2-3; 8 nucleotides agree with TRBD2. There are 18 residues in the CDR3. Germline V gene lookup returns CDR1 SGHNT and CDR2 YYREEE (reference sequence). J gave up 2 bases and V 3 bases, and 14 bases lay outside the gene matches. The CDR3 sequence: CASSSPGVSGAITDTQYF. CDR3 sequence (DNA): TGTGCCAGCAGCTCCCCCGGCGTTAGCGGGGCGATCACAGATACGCAGTATTTT.

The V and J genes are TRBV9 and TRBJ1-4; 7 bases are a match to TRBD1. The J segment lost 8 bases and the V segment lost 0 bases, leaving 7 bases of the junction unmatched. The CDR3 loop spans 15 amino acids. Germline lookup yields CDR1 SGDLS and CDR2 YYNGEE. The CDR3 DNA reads TGTGCCAGCAGCGTAGGGCAGGGGGAGTGGGAAAAACTGTTTTTT. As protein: CASSVGQGEWEKLFF.

In DNA, the CDR3 is TGTGCCAGCAGGAGACAGGTGGAAAGCAATCAGCCCCAGCATTTT. This sequence encodes CASRRQVESNQPQHF. This sequence joins TRBV6-6 and TRBJ1-5; D perhaps matches TRBD1 (6 bases). CDR3 length: 15 amino acids. CDR1 and CDR2 from the germline V gene are MNHNY and SVGAGI (reference sequence). V gave up 6 bases and J gave up 1 base, with 13 bases separating them.

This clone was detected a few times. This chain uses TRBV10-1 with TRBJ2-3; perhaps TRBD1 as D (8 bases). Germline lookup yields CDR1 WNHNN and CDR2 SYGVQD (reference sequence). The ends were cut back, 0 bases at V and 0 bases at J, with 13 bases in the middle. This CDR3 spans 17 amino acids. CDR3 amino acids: CASSESKQGGSTDTQYF. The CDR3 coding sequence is TGCGCCAGCAGTGAGTCGAAACAGGGGGGGAGCACAGATACGCAGTATTTT.

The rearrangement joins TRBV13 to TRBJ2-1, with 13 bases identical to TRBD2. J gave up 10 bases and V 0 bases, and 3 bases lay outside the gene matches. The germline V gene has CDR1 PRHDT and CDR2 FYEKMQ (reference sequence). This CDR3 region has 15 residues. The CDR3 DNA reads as TGTGCCAGCAGCTTAGGGACTAGCGGGAGGACGGAGCAGTTCTTC. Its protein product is CASSLGTSGRTEQFF.

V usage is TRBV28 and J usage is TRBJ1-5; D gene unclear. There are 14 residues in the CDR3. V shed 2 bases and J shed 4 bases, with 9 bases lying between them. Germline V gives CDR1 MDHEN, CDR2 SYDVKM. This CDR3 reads CASSLVSENQPQHF. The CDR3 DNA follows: TGTGCCAGCAGTTTAGTCTCGGAGAATCAGCCCCAGCATTTT. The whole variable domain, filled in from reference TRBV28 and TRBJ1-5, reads DVKVTQSSRYLVKRTGEKVFLECVQDMDHENMFWYRQDPGLGLRLIYFSYDVKMKEKGDIPEGYSVSREKKERFSLILESASTNQTSMYLCASSLVSENQPQHFGDGTRLSIL.

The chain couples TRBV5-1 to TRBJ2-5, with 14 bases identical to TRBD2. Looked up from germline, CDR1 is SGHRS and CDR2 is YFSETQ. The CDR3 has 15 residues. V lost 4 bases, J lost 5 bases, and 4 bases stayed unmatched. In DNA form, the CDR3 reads TGCGCCAGCAGCACGGGACTAGCGGGAGTGGAGACCCAGTACTTC. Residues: CASSTGLAGVETQYF.

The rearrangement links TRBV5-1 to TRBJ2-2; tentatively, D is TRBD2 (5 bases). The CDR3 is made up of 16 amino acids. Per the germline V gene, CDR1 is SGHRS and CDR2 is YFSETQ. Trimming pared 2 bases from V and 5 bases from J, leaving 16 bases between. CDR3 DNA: TGCGCCAGCAGCTTTGAAGCTAGCCCCTTTACCGGGGAGCTGTTTTTT. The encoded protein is CASSFEASPFTGELFF.

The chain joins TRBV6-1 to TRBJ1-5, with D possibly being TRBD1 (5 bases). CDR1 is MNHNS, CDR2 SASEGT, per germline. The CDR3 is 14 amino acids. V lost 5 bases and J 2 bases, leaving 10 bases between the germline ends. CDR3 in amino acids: CASSWRDGNQPQHF. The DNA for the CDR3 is TGTGCCAGCAGTTGGAGGGACGGCAATCAGCCCCAGCATTTT.

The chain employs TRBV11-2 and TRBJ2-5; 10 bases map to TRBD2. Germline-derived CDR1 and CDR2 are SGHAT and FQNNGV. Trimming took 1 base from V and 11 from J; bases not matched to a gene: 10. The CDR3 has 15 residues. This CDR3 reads CASSLVSGGSLVQYF. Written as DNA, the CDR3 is TGTGCCAGCAGCTTAGTTAGCGGGGGGTCTTTGGTTCAGTACTTC.

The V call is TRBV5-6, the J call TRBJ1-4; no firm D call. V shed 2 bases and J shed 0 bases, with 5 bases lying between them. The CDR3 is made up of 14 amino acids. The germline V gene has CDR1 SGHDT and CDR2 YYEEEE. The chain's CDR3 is CASSFTTTNEKLFF. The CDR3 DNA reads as TGTGCCAGCAGCTTTACAACAACTAATGAAAAACTGTTTTTT.

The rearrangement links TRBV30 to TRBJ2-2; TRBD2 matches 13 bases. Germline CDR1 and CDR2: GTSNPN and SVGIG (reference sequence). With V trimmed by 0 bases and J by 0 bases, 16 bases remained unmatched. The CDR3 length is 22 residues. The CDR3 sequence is CAWSVPRLAGGPSFANTGELFF. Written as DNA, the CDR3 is TGTGCCTGGAGTGTCCCAAGACTAGCGGGAGGTCCATCATTCGCGAACACCGGGGAGCTGTTTTTT.

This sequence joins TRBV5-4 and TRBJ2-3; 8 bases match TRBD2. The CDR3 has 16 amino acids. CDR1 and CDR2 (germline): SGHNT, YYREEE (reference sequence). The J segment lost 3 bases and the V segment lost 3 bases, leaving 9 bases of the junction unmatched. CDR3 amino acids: CASSSIASGSTDTQYF. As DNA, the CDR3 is TGTGCCAGCAGCTCCATTGCAAGCGGGAGTACAGATACGCAGTATTTT. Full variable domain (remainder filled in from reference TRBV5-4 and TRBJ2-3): ETGVTQSPTHLIKTRGQQVTLRCSSQSGHNTVSWYQQALGQGPQFIFQYYREEENGRGNFPPRFSGLQFPNYSSELNVNALELDDSALYLCASSSIASGSTDTQYFGPGTRLTVL.